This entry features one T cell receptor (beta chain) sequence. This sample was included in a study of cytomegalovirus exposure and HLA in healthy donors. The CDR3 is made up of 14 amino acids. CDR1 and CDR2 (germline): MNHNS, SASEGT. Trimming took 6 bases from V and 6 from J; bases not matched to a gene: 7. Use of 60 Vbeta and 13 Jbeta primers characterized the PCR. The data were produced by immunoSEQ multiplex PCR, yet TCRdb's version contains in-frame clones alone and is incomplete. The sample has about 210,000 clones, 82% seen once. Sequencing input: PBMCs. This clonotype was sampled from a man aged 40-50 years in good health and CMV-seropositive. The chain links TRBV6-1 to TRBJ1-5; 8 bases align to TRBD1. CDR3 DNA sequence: TGTGCCAGCAGGACGACAGGGGAACCTCAGCCCCAGCATTTT. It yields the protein CASRTTGEPQPQHF.